These T cell receptor beta chains were read from a single sample in a study of blood T cell repertoires in COVID-19. Method: immunoSEQ multiplex PCR; TCRdb's copy keeps in-frame clones and lacks some. The repertoire consists of around 90,000 clones, with roughly four fifths occurring once and the leading ten covering more than 10%. Specimen: peripheral blood. The receptors were sampled from a human donor in a cohort sampled during active COVID-19. CDR3s include the opening cysteine and the closing phenylalanine or tryptophan. The order of the fields is J gene, clone size, V gene, D gene, CDR3 DNA, CDR3 protein. The D gene is left open where the match is weak. The size field is filled for only some rows; it gives once, few, many or a size class.

j_call: TRBJ1-2
clone_size: -
v_call: TRBV7-9
d_call: -
cdr3_nt: TGTGCCAGCAGCTTACTTGGCGGCTACACCTTC
cdr3_aa: CASSLLGGYTF

j_call: TRBJ1-3
clone_size: once
v_call: TRBV6-5
d_call: -
cdr3_nt: TGTGCCAGCAGTTACTCCCACAGGCCCTCTGGAAACACCATATATTTT
cdr3_aa: CASSYSHRPSGNTIYF

j_call: TRBJ1-1
clone_size: -
v_call: TRBV2
d_call: -
cdr3_nt: TGTGCCAGCAGCCAACAGGGTACCACTGAAGCTTTCTTT
cdr3_aa: CASSQQGTTEAFF

j_call: TRBJ1-2
clone_size: -
v_call: TRBV6-5
d_call: -
cdr3_nt: TGTGCCACCCTCCGCTATGGCTACACCTTC
cdr3_aa: CATLRYGYTF

j_call: TRBJ2-1
clone_size: once
v_call: TRBV9
d_call: TRBD2
cdr3_nt: TGTGCCAGCAGCGTAACCGGGGGGGATGAGCAGTTCTTC
cdr3_aa: CASSVTGGDEQFF

j_call: TRBJ2-5
clone_size: -
v_call: TRBV4-1
d_call: TRBD2
cdr3_nt: TGCGCCAGCAGCCGGACTAGGGAATCAGCGTTCCAAGAGACCCAGTACTTC
cdr3_aa: CASSRTRESAFQETQYF

j_call: TRBJ2-7
clone_size: few
v_call: TRBV27
d_call: TRBD1
cdr3_nt: TGTGCCAGCAGTTTATATGGGGCAGGGGGCGCCGCATCCGAGCAGTACTTC
cdr3_aa: CASSLYGAGGAASEQYF

j_call: TRBJ2-2
clone_size: -
v_call: TRBV7-3
d_call: TRBD1
cdr3_nt: TGTGCCAGCAGCTTAACCGGGCAGGGGGCGCTTGTCTCCGGGGAGCTGTTTTTT
cdr3_aa: CASSLTGQGALVSGELFF

j_call: TRBJ2-5
clone_size: -
v_call: TRBV15
d_call: -
cdr3_nt: TGTGCCACCAGCAGAGCAATGGCGGGGCAAGAGACCCAGTACTTC
cdr3_aa: CATSRAMAGQETQYF

j_call: TRBJ1-2
clone_size: many
v_call: TRBV11-2
d_call: -
cdr3_nt: TGTGCCAGCAGCTTAGTTGCGCAGGGGCGCGTTGGCTACACCTTC
cdr3_aa: CASSLVAQGRVGYTF

j_call: TRBJ1-5
clone_size: once
v_call: TRBV6-2/TRBV6-3
d_call: -
cdr3_nt: TGTGCCAGCAGTTGGACACAGAATCAGCCCCAGCATTTT
cdr3_aa: CASSWTQNQPQHF

j_call: TRBJ1-1
clone_size: -
v_call: TRBV18
d_call: TRBD1
cdr3_nt: TGTGCCAGCTCACCAAATCTCCTCCCGACAGGGGAGAACACTGAAGCTTTCTTT
cdr3_aa: CASSPNLLPTGENTEAFF

j_call: TRBJ2-5
clone_size: once
v_call: TRBV7-8
d_call: -
cdr3_nt: TGTGCCAGCAGCAGGGGGACCTACCAAGAGACCCAGTACTTC
cdr3_aa: CASSRGTYQETQYF

j_call: TRBJ2-7
clone_size: -
v_call: TRBV6-5
d_call: TRBD1
cdr3_nt: TGTGCCAGCAGTCGACCAGGGGGCAATCACGACGAGCAGTACTTC
cdr3_aa: CASSRPGGNHDEQYF

j_call: TRBJ1-2
clone_size: -
v_call: TRBV3-1/TRBV3-2
d_call: TRBD1
cdr3_nt: TGTGCCAGCAGCAGGGGACAGGGGTCGTATGGCTACACCTTC
cdr3_aa: CASSRGQGSYGYTF

j_call: TRBJ1-4
clone_size: few
v_call: TRBV12-3/TRBV12-4
d_call: TRBD1
cdr3_nt: TGTGCCAGCAGTTTGACAGGGGGCGAAAAACTGTTTTTT
cdr3_aa: CASSLTGGEKLFF

j_call: TRBJ2-1
clone_size: -
v_call: TRBV5-1
d_call: TRBD2
cdr3_nt: TGCGCCAGCAGCTTGGGACTAGCGGGGGGGCGGTCCTACAATGAGCAGTTCTTC
cdr3_aa: CASSLGLAGGRSYNEQFF

j_call: TRBJ2-3
clone_size: -
v_call: TRBV12-5
d_call: -
cdr3_nt: TGTGCTAGTGGTCTGCTGGAGCAATTCACAGATACGCAGTATTTT
cdr3_aa: CASGLLEQFTDTQYF

j_call: TRBJ1-3
clone_size: -
v_call: TRBV4-3
d_call: -
cdr3_nt: TGCGCCAGCAGCCAAGATAGAGGGCAGATCTCTGGAAACACCATATATTTT
cdr3_aa: CASSQDRGQISGNTIYF

j_call: TRBJ1-1
clone_size: -
v_call: TRBV5-1
d_call: TRBD1
cdr3_nt: TGCGCCAGCAGCTCTAGGACAGGAGCGAACACTGAAGCTTTCTTT
cdr3_aa: CASSSRTGANTEAFF

j_call: TRBJ1-1
clone_size: -
v_call: TRBV5-6
d_call: -
cdr3_nt: TGTGCCAGCAGCTTGGCCTCGGGGGAAGCTTTCTTT
cdr3_aa: CASSLASGEAFF

j_call: TRBJ1-2
clone_size: -
v_call: TRBV5-6
d_call: TRBD1
cdr3_nt: TGTGCCAGCAGTTCAGACAGGGTTTTTGGCTACACCTTC
cdr3_aa: CASSSDRVFGYTF

j_call: TRBJ2-2
clone_size: -
v_call: TRBV6-6
d_call: -
cdr3_nt: TGTGCCAGCAGTCCTAGCGCGGGCACCGGGGAGCTGTTTTTT
cdr3_aa: CASSPSAGTGELFF

j_call: TRBJ2-5
clone_size: -
v_call: TRBV7-2
d_call: TRBD2
cdr3_nt: TGTGCCAGCAACCAGGGACTAGCGGGGGGACGGAAGTACTTC
cdr3_aa: CASNQGLAGGRKYF

j_call: TRBJ1-4
clone_size: -
v_call: TRBV10-3
d_call: -
cdr3_nt: TGTGCCATCAGTGCTCGCGGTGCAACTAATGAAAAACTGTTTTTT
cdr3_aa: CAISARGATNEKLFF

j_call: TRBJ2-2
clone_size: -
v_call: TRBV7-2
d_call: -
cdr3_nt: TGTGCCAGCAGCTTATCAGAGAGGACCGGGGAGCTGTTTTTT
cdr3_aa: CASSLSERTGELFF

j_call: TRBJ2-2
clone_size: -
v_call: TRBV3-1/TRBV3-2
d_call: TRBD1
cdr3_nt: TGTGCCAGCAGCCCCGGGACAGGGTGGGCCGGGGAGCTGTTTTTT
cdr3_aa: CASSPGTGWAGELFF